These T cell receptor beta chains were read from a single sample in a study of early T cells in non-severe SARS-CoV-2 infection. From the 5' RACE reads, TCRdb called clonotypes with MiXCR, one entry per CDR3 protein. Of tens of thousands of distinct CDR3 sequences in the sample, less than 8.5% are singletons; the top ten hold 8% to 9.5%. Sequencing was performed on whole blood. The receptor set was obtained from an adult who was a healthcare worker with PCR-confirmed SARS-CoV-2 infection or an uninfected control (not recorded which). Each CDR3 is given with its conserved first and last residue. The D gene is left open where the match is weak. Where a row states a size, it is once, few, many or the class of an expanded clone; other rows omit it.

>TRBV11-2|TRBJ2-3|TRBD1|few
TGTGCCAGCAGGAAAGGACAGGGACACCGCACAGATACGCAGTATTTT
CASRKGQGHRTDTQYF
>TRBV29-1|TRBJ2-7|TRBD1|many
TGCAGCGTTGAAGGGGCCGGGACAGGGGGCGACGAGCAGTACTTC
CSVEGAGTGGDEQYF
>TRBV10-3|TRBJ1-3|TRBD1|NA
TGTGCCATCAGTGCCTCCGGGACAGGGGACGGCACCATATATTTT
CAISASGTGDGTIYF
>TRBV6-1|TRBJ1-6|NA|NA
TGTGCCAGCAGTGAGGGGCGGCAGGAGTATTCACCCCTCCACTTT
CASSEGRQEYSPLHF
>TRBV6-5|TRBJ1-4|NA|few
TGTGCCAGCAGTTCCCTCGGACAGTCTTGGGGTGAAAAACTGTTTTTT
CASSSLGQSWGEKLFF
>TRBV27|TRBJ2-1|NA|few
TGTGCCACCTCCGATGGGTACAATGAGCAGTTCTTC
CATSDGYNEQFF
>TRBV10-3|TRBJ2-7|TRBD1|few
TGTGCCATCACCGGCGGACAGGTTAACTACGAGCAGTACTTC
CAITGGQVNYEQYF
>TRBV3-1|TRBJ1-2|NA|many
TGTGCCAGCAGCCAAGATCAGCAGGGCGGAGGCTACACCTTC
CASSQDQQGGGYTF
>TRBV7-3|TRBJ2-3|TRBD1|many
TGTGCCAGCAGCTCGAGGGACAGGGCAGATACGCAGTATTTT
CASSSRDRADTQYF
>TRBV29-1|TRBJ1-1|TRBD1|NA
TGCAGCGTTGAGAGGCGACAGGGGCCCCGAAGGATGAGCACTGAAGCTTTCTTT
CSVERRQGPRRMSTEAFF
>TRBV20-1|TRBJ2-2|NA|NA
TGCAGTGCTGCTTCCGGGACAAACGCCGGGGAGCTGTTTTTT
CSAASGTNAGELFF